This record covers a single T cell receptor beta chain. The data were taken from a study of blood T cells in healthy people across ages. V was clipped by 6 bases and J by 1 base, with 12 bases between them. CDR1 and CDR2 (germline): SQVTM, ANQGSEA. The CDR3 contains 13 residues. A second PCR of roughly 7 to 11 cycles used a sample-barcoded 5' primer and a J-beta primer mix. Each cDNA molecule carried a tag from a template-switch adaptor that contained 12 random nucleotides. Via MiXCR, TCRdb re-called the 5' RACE reads, giving one row per CDR3 protein. The repertoire holds roughly 1,100,000 distinct CDR3 sequences, with under 30% as singletons. These same records also appear under a second study, on T cells of mothers and their children.

V usage is TRBV29-1 and J usage is TRBJ1-1, with a tentative D call TRBD1 (6 bases). This TCR was recovered from a girl aged 2-10 years in good health. What was sequenced was blood. This CDR3 is CSVDQGTNTEAFF. The CDR3 bases are TGCAGCGTCGACCAGGGGACGAACACTGAAGCTTTCTTT.